This entry lists 19 T cell receptor beta chains sequenced from one sample in a study of OX40 agonist ivuxolimab in advanced cancers. Sequenced by immunoSEQ multiplex PCR; TCRdb stores in-frame clones only, minus some. The repertoire holds roughly 65,000 clones, roughly 84% seen once, with approximately 0.4% in the top ten. The source material was CD4+ or CD8+ T cells sorted from blood, sampled in a trial of the OX40 agonist ivuxolimab. The receptors stem from an adult with an advanced solid tumor such as melanoma, head and neck, liver or kidney cancer.

The J gene is TRBJ1-2, the V gene TRBV4-1; unclear D gene. Trimming removed 4 bases at V and 4 bases at J, with 16 bases between. Germline V gene lookup returns CDR1 MGHRA and CDR2 YSYEKL. CDR3 length equals 15 residues. Here the CDR3 reads CASSPERAQPYGYTF. In DNA form, the CDR3 reads TGCGCCAGCAGCCCAGAACGGGCGCAGCCCTATGGCTACACCTTC.

This clone occurred a few times. The chain joins TRBV7-9 to TRBJ2-3; D call uncertain. The germline gives CDR1 SEHNR, CDR2 FQNEAQ (reference sequence). The V end lost 5 bases, the J end lost 2 bases, and 11 bases lay between the germline ends. CDR3 length equals 14 residues. The DNA of the CDR3 is TGTGCCAGCAGCCGCCCTCCGGACACAGATACGCAGTATTTT. It specifies CASSRPPDTDTQYF.

This clone was seen more than once but under ten times. The chain employs TRBV30 and TRBJ1-1, with D hard to call. V was clipped by 3 bases and J by 6 bases, with 11 bases between them. Germline V lookup: CDR1 GTSNPN, CDR2 SVGIG (reference sequence). The CDR3 has 12 amino acids. The chain's CDR3 is CAWRRRWPEAFF. Here the CDR3 DNA reads TGTGCCTGGAGAAGAAGGTGGCCTGAAGCTTTCTTT.

CDR3 nucleotides: TGTGCCACCAGCAGAGAATCAGGGGGGCATCAGCCCCAGCATTTT. Translating gives CATSRESGGHQPQHF. The chain is built from TRBV15 and TRBJ1-5; the match to TRBD1 covers 7 bases. CDR3 size: 15 residues. V lost 0 bases and J lost 5; bases outside the gene matches: 4. Germline lookup yields CDR1 LNHNV and CDR2 YYDKDF (reference sequence).

V is TRBV30 and J is TRBJ1-6, with a tentative D call TRBD1 (5 bases). In germline, CDR1 is GTSNPN, CDR2 SVGIG (reference sequence). The CDR3 totals 13 residues. V dropped 1 base and J dropped 9 bases, with 10 bases sitting between them. CDR3 loop: CAWSGQGGSPLHF. DNA for the CDR3: TGTGCCTGGAGTGGGCAGGGAGGTTCACCCCTCCACTTT.

The V and J genes are TRBV18 and TRBJ2-1; 11 bases are shared with TRBD2. Germline CDR1 reads KGHSH; CDR2 reads LQKENI. V lost 3 bases to trimming and J lost 0 bases; unmatched junction nucleotides: 4. CDR3 length: 17 amino acids. The CDR3 spells CASSPPGLADSYNEQFF. The CDR3 nucleotides read TGTGCCAGCTCACCTCCGGGACTAGCGGACTCCTACAATGAGCAGTTCTTC. Full variable domain (missing parts from reference TRBV18 and TRBJ2-1): NAGVMQNPRHLVRRRGQEARLRCSPMKGHSHVYWYRQLPEEGLKFMVYLQKENIIDESGMPKERFSAEFPKEGPSILRIQQVVRGDSAAYFCASSPPGLADSYNEQFFGPGTRLTVL.

CDR3 protein: CASSTLGTVYSPLHF. CDR3 bases: TGTGCCAGCAGTACCTTGGGGACAGTGTATTCACCCCTCCACTTT. The J gene is TRBJ1-6, the V gene TRBV13; 7 nucleotides align to TRBD1. Looked up from germline, CDR1 is PRHDT and CDR2 is FYEKMQ (reference sequence). With V trimmed by 6 bases and J by 8 bases, 10 bases remained unmatched. This CDR3 spans 15 amino acids.

V is TRBV7-3 and J is TRBJ2-3; D is unresolved. Deletions cut 2 bases from V and 9 bases from J, with 24 bases between. This CDR3 is built from 17 residues. Germline V gene lookup returns CDR1 SGHTA and CDR2 FQGTGA. CDR3 region: CASSLVGQSLLVGTQYF. The CDR3 DNA is TGTGCCAGCAGCTTAGTCGGGCAGTCGCTTCTGGTGGGCACGCAGTATTTT.

V usage is TRBV5-5 and J usage is TRBJ2-1, with D perhaps matching TRBD1 (5 bases). The germline CDR1 and CDR2 sequences are SGHKS and YYEKEE (reference sequence). Trimming left V 1 base short and J 6 bases short, with 14 bases between. The CDR3 length is 15 residues. The CDR3, as DNA: TGTGCCAGCAGCTTGCTACGCCTACAGGCCAATGAGCAGTTCTTC. Amino acid sequence: CASSLLRLQANEQFF.

The chain links TRBV15 to TRBJ2-1; unclear D gene. The CDR3 runs 14 residues. In germline, CDR1 is LNHNV, CDR2 YYDKDF (reference sequence). Trimming stripped 4 bases from V and 4 bases from J, with 11 bases between. The CDR3 bases are TGTGCCACCAGCACCCGTTCGTTATACAATGAGCAGTTCTTC. This gives the protein CATSTRSLYNEQFF. Using reference TRBV15 and TRBJ2-1 for the parts outside the CDR3, the full variable domain is DAMVIQNPRYQVTQFGKPVTLSCSQTLNHNVMYWYQQKSSQAPKLLFHYYDKDFNNEADTPDNFQSRRPNTSFCFLDIRSPGLGDTAMYLCATSTRSLYNEQFFGPGTRLTVL.

V is TRBV7-2 and J is TRBJ1-1; 9 bases match TRBD1. From germline, CDR1 is SGHTA and CDR2 FQGNSA. Germline trimming cut 3 bases from V and 1 base from J; bases unmatched to any gene: 3. This CDR3 has 15 amino acids. CDR3 residues: CASSLMDRGNTEAFF. The DNA for the CDR3 is TGTGCCAGCAGCTTGATGGACAGGGGGAACACTGAAGCTTTCTTT. Supplemented by reference TRBV7-2 and TRBJ1-1, the full variable domain reads GAGVSQSPSNKVTEKGKDVELRCDPISGHTALYWYRQSLGQGLEFLIYFQGNSAPDKSGLPSDRFSAERTGGSVSTLTIQRTQQEDSAVYLCASSLMDRGNTEAFFGQGTRLTVV.

The V gene is TRBV2, the J gene TRBJ2-1; 10 bases match TRBD2. Losses at the gene ends were 7 bases for V and 0 bases for J; bases not matched to a gene: 15. This CDR3 has 19 residues. In germline, CDR1 is SNHLY, CDR2 FYNNEI. CDR3 in DNA: TGTGCCAGCACCCCACCCGGGACTAGCGTTTATCGCTCCTACAATGAGCAGTTCTTC. Its protein is CASTPPGTSVYRSYNEQFF.

This chain joins TRBV6-1 and TRBJ2-1; possibly TRBD2 for D (5 bases). Germline V gene sequence: CDR1 MNHNS, CDR2 SASEGT. The ends were cut back, 5 bases at V and 5 bases at J, with 16 bases in the middle. The CDR3 spans 15 residues. The CDR3: CASSSPSSGNNEQFF. The DNA of the CDR3 is TGTGCCAGCAGTTCCCCTTCTTCGGGGAACAATGAGCAGTTCTTC.

V is TRBV5-1 and J is TRBJ1-1, with D maybe TRBD1 (6 bases). The CDR3 sequence is 13 residues long. V dropped 5 bases and J dropped 7 bases, with 15 bases sitting between them. Germline V gene sequence: CDR1 SGHRS, CDR2 YFSETQ. The CDR3 coding sequence is TGCGCCAGCAGTTCTGGGGGCTTGGGTGAAGCTTTCTTT. As protein: CASSSGGLGEAFF. The entire variable domain, with the rest obtained from reference TRBV5-1 and TRBJ1-1, is as follows: KAGVTQTPRYLIKTRGQQVTLSCSPISGHRSVSWYQQTPGQGLQFLFEYFSETQRNKGNFPGRFSGRQFSNSRSEMNVSTLELGDSALYLCASSSGGLGEAFFGQGTRLTVV.

The chain is built from TRBV7-2 and TRBJ1-1; D not certain. The CDR3 is made up of 17 amino acids. Germline loops: CDR1 SGHTA, CDR2 FQGNSA. Trimming left V 4 bases short and J 2 bases short, with 20 bases between. The CDR3 is CASSYTSSRVGNTEAFF. The CDR3 DNA follows: TGTGCCAGCAGCTACACGTCGAGCCGGGTTGGAAACACTGAAGCTTTCTTT.

The V call is TRBV2, the J call TRBJ2-7, with 7 bases aligning to TRBD1. The J segment lost 0 bases and the V segment lost 2 bases, leaving 4 bases of the junction unmatched. Germline loops: CDR1 SNHLY, CDR2 FYNNEI. The CDR3 has 15 residues. The CDR3 DNA follows: TGTGCCAGCAGTGAACCGGACAGGACCTCCTACGAGCAGTACTTC. Translating gives CASSEPDRTSYEQYF.

The gene calls are TRBV2 and TRBJ1-1; tentatively, D is TRBD1 (5 bases). This CDR3 region has 15 residues. Germline CDR1 is SNHLY and CDR2 is FYNNEI. The ends were cut back, 1 base at V and 4 bases at J, with 13 bases in the middle. For the CDR3, the DNA is TGTGCCAGCAGTGAAGTGGCCAGGGCGGGCACTGAAGCTTTCTTT. Protein: CASSEVARAGTEAFF.

This chain links TRBV6-5 with TRBJ1-4; D might be TRBD1 (5 bases). V was trimmed by 0 bases and J by 5 bases, leaving 7 bases between them. This CDR3 spans 14 amino acids. CDR1 is MNHEY and CDR2 is SVGAGI in the germline V gene. The CDR3 nucleotides are TGTGCCAGCAGTTACTCGGGGGGGAATGAAAAACTGTTTTTT. This translates into CASSYSGGNEKLFF.

The V gene is TRBV18, the J gene TRBJ1-3; D gene ambiguous. CDR1 KGHSH and CDR2 LQKENI come from the germline V gene. V gave up 3 bases and J gave up 4 bases, with 7 bases separating them. The CDR3 contains 13 residues. The CDR3 loop reads CASSPDAGNTIYF. The CDR3 coding sequence is TGTGCCAGCTCACCGGACGCGGGAAACACCATATATTTT.